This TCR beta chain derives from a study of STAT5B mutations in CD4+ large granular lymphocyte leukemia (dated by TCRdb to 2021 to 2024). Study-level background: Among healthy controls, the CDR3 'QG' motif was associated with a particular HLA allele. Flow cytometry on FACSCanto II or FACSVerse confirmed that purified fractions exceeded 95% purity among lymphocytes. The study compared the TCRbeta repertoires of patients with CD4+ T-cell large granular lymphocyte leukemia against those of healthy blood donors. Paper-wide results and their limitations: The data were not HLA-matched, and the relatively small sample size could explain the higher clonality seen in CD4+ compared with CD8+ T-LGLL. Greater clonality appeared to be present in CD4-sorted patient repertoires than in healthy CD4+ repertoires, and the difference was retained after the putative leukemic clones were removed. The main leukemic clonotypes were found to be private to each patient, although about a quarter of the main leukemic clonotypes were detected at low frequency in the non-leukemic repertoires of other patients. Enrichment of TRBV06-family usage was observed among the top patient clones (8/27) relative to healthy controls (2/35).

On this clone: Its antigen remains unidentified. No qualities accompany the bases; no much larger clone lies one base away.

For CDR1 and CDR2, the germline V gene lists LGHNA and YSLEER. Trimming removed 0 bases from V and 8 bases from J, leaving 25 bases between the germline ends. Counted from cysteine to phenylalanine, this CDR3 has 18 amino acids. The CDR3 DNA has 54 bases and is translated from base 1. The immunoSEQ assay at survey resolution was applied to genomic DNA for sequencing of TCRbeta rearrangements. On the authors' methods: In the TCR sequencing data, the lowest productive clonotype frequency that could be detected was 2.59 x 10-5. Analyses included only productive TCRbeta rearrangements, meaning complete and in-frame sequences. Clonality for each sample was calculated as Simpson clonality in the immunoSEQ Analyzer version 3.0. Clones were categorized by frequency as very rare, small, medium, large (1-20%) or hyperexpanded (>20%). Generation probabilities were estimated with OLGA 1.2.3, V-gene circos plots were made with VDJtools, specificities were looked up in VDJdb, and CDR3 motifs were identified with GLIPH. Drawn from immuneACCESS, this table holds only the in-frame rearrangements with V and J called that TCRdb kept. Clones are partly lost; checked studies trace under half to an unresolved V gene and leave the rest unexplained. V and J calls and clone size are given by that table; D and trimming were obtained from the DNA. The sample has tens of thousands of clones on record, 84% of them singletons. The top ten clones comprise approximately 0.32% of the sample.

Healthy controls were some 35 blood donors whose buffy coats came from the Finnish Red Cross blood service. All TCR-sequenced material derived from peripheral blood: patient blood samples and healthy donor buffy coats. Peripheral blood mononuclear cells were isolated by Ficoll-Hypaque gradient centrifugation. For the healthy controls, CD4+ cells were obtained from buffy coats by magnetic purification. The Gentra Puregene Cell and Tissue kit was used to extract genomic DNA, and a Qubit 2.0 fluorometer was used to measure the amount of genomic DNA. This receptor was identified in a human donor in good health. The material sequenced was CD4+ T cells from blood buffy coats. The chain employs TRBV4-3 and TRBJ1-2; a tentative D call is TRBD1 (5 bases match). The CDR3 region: CASSQDLVTVAPMEGYTF. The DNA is TGCGCCAGCAGCCAAGATCTTGTGACAGTGGCGCCAATGGAAGGCTACACCTTC.